This is a list of T cell receptor beta chains from one sample in a study of vaccination and CD4 T cells after COVID-19. Each CDR3 protein gets one entry after TCRdb re-called the PCR reads with MiXCR. In the table there are about 9,400 distinct CDR3 sequences, nearly 50% of which are singletons. These receptors have no identified antigens. Sequencing was carried out using CD4+ T cells from blood, cultured in vitro. The receptors stem from a human donor in good health. The CDR3 runs from the conserved cysteine through the conserved F or W. A D gene is named only where the DNA matches it firmly. Clone size, where shown, is once, few, many, or a class for clones that have expanded.

TRBJ1-6 TRBV6-1 - - TGTGCCAGCAGACATGAGGGCAATTCACCCCTCCACTTT CASRHEGNSPLHF
TRBJ1-1 TRBV18 - - TGTGCCAGCTCACCACCTTGGGACTCTAACACTGAAGCTTTCTTT CASSPPWDSNTEAFF
TRBJ2-1 TRBV20-1 TRBD2 - TGCAGTGCTAGAAACCTACTAGCGGGTAATGAGCAGTTCTTC CSARNLLAGNEQFF
TRBJ1-1 TRBV16 - - TGTGCCAGCAGCCAACAGGGGACTGAAGCTTTCTTT CASSQQGTEAFF
TRBJ1-5 TRBV18 TRBD1 - TGTGCCAGCTCACGGGACAGGCCAGGGGACAATCAGCCCCAGCATTTT CASSRDRPGDNQPQHF
TRBJ2-3 TRBV29-1 TRBD1 - TGCAGCGGTCGGACAGGGGTGGCAGATACGCAGTATTTT CSGRTGVADTQYF
TRBJ2-7 TRBV19 - - TGTGCCAGTAGTGTTGACAGGACCAACTACGAGCAGTACTTC CASSVDRTNYEQYF
TRBJ1-1 TRBV28 TRBD1 few TGTGCCAGCAGTCGCCCCCTAGACAGGGCCCAAGGAGAAGCTTTCTTT CASSRPLDRAQGEAFF
TRBJ1-6 TRBV25-1 - - TGTGCCAGCAGTGAGCCTGGCAATTCACCCCTCCACTTT CASSEPGNSPLHF
TRBJ2-5 TRBV27 - - TGTGCCAGCAGCCCCTTGGTCGCCGCTGCATGGGAGACCCAGTACTTC CASSPLVAAAWETQYF
TRBJ1-4 TRBV21-1 - - TGTGCCAGCGACACGGGAGCCTGGGAAAAACTGTTTTTT CASDTGAWEKLFF
TRBJ2-6 TRBV6-1 - once TGTGCCAGCAGTGAATCCCTAGGCGGCGTGGGCTCTGGGGCCAACGTCCTGACTTTC CASSESLGGVGSGANVLTF
TRBJ2-3 TRBV7-2 - - TGTGCCAGCAGCATGGAGGGGGTTCCCACAGATACGCAGTATTTT CASSMEGVPTDTQYF
TRBJ2-7 TRBV7-8 - - TGTGCCACCTCCTCCTCCCGGGACCCTCGCTACGAGCAGTACTTC CATSSSRDPRYEQYF
TRBJ2-1 TRBV6-1 TRBD2 - TGTGCCAGCATCGGGACGGGAGGCGGAAATGAGCAGTTCTTC CASIGTGGGNEQFF
TRBJ2-6 TRBV6-5 TRBD1 - TGTGCCAGCAGTTTTCTCGGGACAGGGGTCTCTGGGGCCAACGTCCTGACTTTC CASSFLGTGVSGANVLTF
TRBJ1-2 TRBV7-8 - few TGTGCCAGCAGCGGGGGGGGTGCAGGGGCGATCAACTATGGCTACACCTTC CASSGGGAGAINYGYTF
TRBJ2-7 TRBV6-5 - - TGTGCCAGCAGTTACAACAGACCCACGGCCGCAGGCTCCTACGAGCAGTACTTC CASSYNRPTAAGSYEQYF
TRBJ1-2 TRBV27 TRBD1 - TGTGCCAGCAGTACCCGGACAGGGGGCGCAAATGGCTACACCTTC CASSTRTGGANGYTF
TRBJ2-3 TRBV20-1 - - TGCAGTGCTAGCCGACGGGCGGGGCCCACAGATACGCAGTATTTT CSASRRAGPTDTQYF
TRBJ2-2 TRBV7-2 - - TGTGCCAGCAGCTTACCTATCCCAATTACCGGGGAGCTGTTTTTT CASSLPIPITGELFF
TRBJ1-6 TRBV11-2 - - TGTGCCAGCAGCTTTCGACAGGTCGCAAGGCCCTCCGATAACCTCCACTTT CASSFRQVARPSDNLHF